These 19 T cell receptor beta chains were all obtained from the same sample, sequenced in a study of blood T cell repertoires in COVID-19. Sequencing used immunoSEQ multiplex PCR; TCRdb keeps in-frame clones, though not all of them. The sample lists just under 90,000 clones, approximately 75% occurring once. The sample taken for sequencing was peripheral blood. The receptors shown here come from a woman of 80 years or more with acute or convalescent COVID-19.

This clone was seen only a few times. J is TRBJ1-2 and V is TRBV5-6, with 7 bases lining up with TRBD1. The CDR3 covers 15 residues. V lost 6 bases and J lost 4; bases outside the gene matches: 12. CDR1 is SGHDT, CDR2 YYEEEE, per germline. The CDR3 sequence: CASTLPGTAIYGYTF. The DNA of the CDR3 is TGTGCCAGCACCCTTCCCGGGACAGCTATCTATGGCTACACCTTC. The full variable domain, completed using reference TRBV5-6 and TRBJ1-2, is DAGVTQSPTHLIKTRGQQVTLRCSPKSGHDTVSWYQQALGQGPQFIFQYYEEEERQRGNFPDRFSGHQFPNYSSELNVNALLLGDSALYLCASTLPGTAIYGYTFGSGTRLTVV.

This clone was seen just once. This chain links TRBV4-2 with TRBJ2-1, with 7 bases lining up with TRBD1. The germline CDR1 and CDR2 sequences are LGHNA and YNFKEQ. The CDR3 spans 14 residues. V shed 4 bases, J shed 2 bases, and the junction held 2 bases outside the gene matches. The CDR3 is CASSLGQAYNEQFF. CDR3 in DNA: TGTGCCAGCAGCCTCGGACAGGCCTACAATGAGCAGTTCTTC.

This chain connects TRBV7-8 to TRBJ2-5; 8 nucleotides agree with TRBD2. Germline V lookup: CDR1 SGHVS, CDR2 FQNEAQ. The CDR3 is 15 residues long. The V and J ends lost 0 bases and 1 base, in that order; junction bases with no gene match: 1. CDR3 nucleotide sequence: TGTGCCAGCAGCTTAGCTAGCGGGGTCCAAGAGACCCAGTACTTC. It specifies CASSLASGVQETQYF.

The chain combines TRBV4-3 with TRBJ1-2, with D hard to call. This CDR3 contains 13 residues. CDR1 and CDR2 (germline): LGHNA, YSLEER. Trimming removed 2 bases from V and 6 bases from J, with 10 bases in between. CDR3 coding DNA: TGCGCCAGCAGCCAACAAGAGGGAGATGGCTACACCTTC. Protein product: CASSQQEGDGYTF.

In this sample, this clone turned up a few times. This rearrangement joins TRBV9 to TRBJ2-5; 10 positions match TRBD2. V was clipped by 4 bases and J by 5 bases; unmatched bases: 8. CDR3 length: 15 residues. CDR1 is SGDLS, CDR2 YYNGEE, per germline. CDR3 protein: CASSFQRGGLETQYF. The CDR3 coding sequence is TGTGCCAGCAGCTTCCAGCGGGGGGGCCTGGAGACCCAGTACTTC.

The chain is built from TRBV29-1 and TRBJ2-3, with D possibly matching TRBD2 (6 bases). Germline V gives CDR1 SQVTM, CDR2 ANQGSEA. Trimming took 7 bases from V and 1 from J, leaving 12 bases between them. CDR3 length: 13 amino acids. The DNA of the CDR3 is TGCAGCGGTGGGACTCCCGGCACAGATACGCAGTATTTT. Its translation: CSGGTPGTDTQYF.

This clone was detected only a few times. The chain recombines TRBV30 with TRBJ1-2; no definite D call. The CDR3 extends over 12 amino acids. V lost 2 bases and J lost 4, with 8 bases in between. Germline CDR1 is GTSNPN and CDR2 is SVGIG (reference sequence). The CDR3 here is CAWSTGSYGYTF. Here the CDR3 DNA reads TGTGCCTGGAGTACCGGGAGCTATGGCTACACCTTC.

The gene calls are TRBV2 and TRBJ1-6, with D hard to call. V lost 5 bases to trimming and J lost 0 bases, with 11 bases between them. The CDR3 covers 16 residues. Germline CDR1 is SNHLY and CDR2 is FYNNEI. CDR3 sequence reads: CASSLRSGSYNSPLHF. CDR3 in DNA: TGTGCCAGCAGTTTAAGGTCGGGCTCCTATAATTCACCCCTCCACTTT.

In its sample, this clone was seen a few times. This chain links TRBV24-1 with TRBJ1-4; D ambiguous. V was clipped by 3 bases and J by 8 bases, with 12 bases between them. The CDR3 length is 14 residues. Germline CDR1 and CDR2: KGHDR and SFDVKD. The CDR3 spells CATSDELAGEKLFF. The CDR3 DNA is TGTGCCACCAGTGATGAATTGGCTGGCGAAAAACTGTTTTTT.

This clone came up once. The rearrangement links TRBV4-3 to TRBJ1-6; D ambiguous. The CDR3 contains 17 residues. Germline V CDR1 and CDR2: LGHNA, YSLEER. The V gene lost 0 bases and the J gene lost 2 bases, with 11 bases spanning the gap. The CDR3 region is CASSQDHLSAYNSPLHF. CDR3 bases: TGCGCCAGCAGCCAAGATCATCTTAGCGCCTATAATTCACCCCTCCACTTT.

This clone was counted between two and nine times. The chain combines TRBV5-6 with TRBJ1-2; 7 nucleotides line up with TRBD1. The CDR3 extends over 15 amino acids. Germline trimming cut 4 bases from V and 11 bases from J; bases unmatched to any gene: 17. Germline CDR1 and CDR2: SGHDT and YYEEEE. CDR3 sequence: CASSPQGMTGKRYTF. The CDR3 DNA reads TGTGCCAGCAGCCCTCAGGGGATGACAGGGAAGAGGTACACCTTC. The whole variable domain, remainder taken from reference TRBV5-6 and TRBJ1-2, is DAGVTQSPTHLIKTRGQQVTLRCSPKSGHDTVSWYQQALGQGPQFIFQYYEEEERQRGNFPDRFSGHQFPNYSSELNVNALLLGDSALYLCASSPQGMTGKRYTFGSGTRLTVV.

This clone was picked up a small number of times. This sequence joins TRBV7-9 and TRBJ2-7, with 12 bases lining up with TRBD2. J was trimmed by 1 base and V by 5 bases; bases with no gene match: 6. This CDR3 is 16 amino acids long. Germline V lookup: CDR1 SEHNR, CDR2 FQNEAQ (reference sequence). The CDR3 region has the DNA TGTGCCAGCAGCCTCGGACTAGCGGGGCCATCCTACGAGCAGTACTTC. Amino acids: CASSLGLAGPSYEQYF. The whole variable domain, filled in from reference TRBV7-9 and TRBJ2-7, reads DTGVSQNPRHKITKRGQNVTFRCDPISEHNRLYWYRQTLGQGPEFLTYFQNEAQLEKSRLLSDRFSAERPKGSFSTLEIQRTEQGDSAMYLCASSLGLAGPSYEQYFGPGTRLTVT.

The rearrangement uses TRBV14 and TRBJ1-1; D gene ambiguous. Germline loops: CDR1 SGHDN, CDR2 FVKESK. Trimming took 2 bases from V and 5 from J, leaving 18 bases between them. The CDR3 is made up of 16 amino acids. CDR3 in DNA: TGTGCCAGCAGCCAACAAGTCATGGAGGGAAGGACTGAAGCTTTCTTT. Translated: CASSQQVMEGRTEAFF.

J is TRBJ2-7 and V is TRBV27; 8 bases are a match to TRBD2. From germline, CDR1 is MNHEY and CDR2 SMNVEV (reference sequence). The CDR3 extends over 14 amino acids. With 2 bases clipped from V and 5 bases from J, the junction kept 5 bases outside the gene matches. The CDR3 bases are TGTGCCAGCAGTTTACAAGCGGGGGTCCACGAGCAGTACTTC. Translated, it gives CASSLQAGVHEQYF.

This chain links TRBV19 with TRBJ2-3; TRBD2 aligns across 9 bases. Per germline, CDR1 LNHDA and CDR2 SQIVND (reference sequence). J lost 11 bases, V lost 2 bases, and 20 bases had no gene match. This CDR3 region has 18 residues. DNA for the CDR3: TGTGCCAGTAGTATAATCCACCCCCTGCGGGGGGGCCTGGGCTTGCAGTATTTT. Amino acid sequence: CASSIIHPLRGGLGLQYF.

V gene TRBV2 combines with J gene TRBJ2-7, with D possibly TRBD2 on 6 matching bases. The CDR3 has 13 amino acids. CDR1 is SNHLY, CDR2 FYNNEI, per germline. Trimming shortened V by 6 bases and J by 3 bases, and 12 bases separated the two germline ends. CDR3 residues: CASSLGTGYEQYF. The CDR3 coding sequence is TGTGCCAGCAGCCTCGGGACTGGCTACGAGCAGTACTTC.

This clone was counted between two and nine times. This sequence joins TRBV10-3 and TRBJ1-5; TRBD1 might be the D (6 bases). Germline V lookup: CDR1 ENHRY, CDR2 SYGVKD. The CDR3 sequence is 14 residues long. V was shortened by 2 bases and J by 3 bases, with 8 bases between the two germline ends. In nucleotides, the CDR3 is TGTGCCATCAGTGAGAGGACAGACAATCAGCCCCAGCATTTT. Translated, it gives CAISERTDNQPQHF.

The rearrangement uses TRBV5-5 and TRBJ1-2; D gene unclear. The CDR3 is 15 residues long. Germline V gene data show CDR1 as SGHKS and CDR2 as YYEKEE (reference sequence). The ends were cut back, 4 bases at V and 0 bases at J, with 13 bases in the middle. The CDR3 protein is CASSLVSRTNYGYTF. The CDR3 nucleotides are TGTGCCAGCAGCCTAGTCTCCAGAACTAACTATGGCTACACCTTC.

The chain joins TRBV19 to TRBJ1-6; 9 bases match TRBD1. J lost 10 bases, V lost 3 bases, and 4 bases had no gene match. CDR3 size: 14 residues. CDR1 and CDR2 (germline): LNHDA, SQIVND (reference sequence). CDR3 in DNA: TGTGCCAGTAGTATGGACAGGGGTTCATCACCCCTCCACTTT. This codes for CASSMDRGSSPLHF.